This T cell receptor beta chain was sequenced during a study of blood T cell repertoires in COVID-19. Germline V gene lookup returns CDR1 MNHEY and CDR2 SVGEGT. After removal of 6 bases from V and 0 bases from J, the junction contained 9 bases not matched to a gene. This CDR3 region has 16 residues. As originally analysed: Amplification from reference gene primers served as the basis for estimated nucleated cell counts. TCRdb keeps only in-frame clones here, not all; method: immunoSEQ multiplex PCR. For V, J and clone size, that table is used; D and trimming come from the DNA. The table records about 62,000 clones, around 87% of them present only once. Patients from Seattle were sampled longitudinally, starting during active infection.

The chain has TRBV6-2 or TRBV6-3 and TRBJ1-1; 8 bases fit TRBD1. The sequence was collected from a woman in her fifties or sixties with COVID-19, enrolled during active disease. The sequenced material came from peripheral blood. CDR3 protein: CASSIRQGNMNTEAFF. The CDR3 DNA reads TGTGCCAGCAGCATAAGACAGGGGAACATGAACACTGAAGCTTTCTTT.